This T cell receptor beta chain appears in the sequencing data of a study of Ad26.COV2.S vaccination and SARS-CoV-2 variants. TCRdb's table, derived via immunoSEQ multiplex PCR, lists solely in-frame clones and lacks some. This table has under 400,000 clones, around 90% appearing once. This CDR3 is 14 amino acids long. Germline assignment: CDR1 SGHDN and CDR2 FVKESK. After removal of 5 bases from V and 5 bases from J, the junction contained 7 bases not matched to a gene. The treatment was: around 19 received Ad26.COV2.S at low or high dose, single or two shots; 5 received placebo; per-sample allocation not given. Samples analyzed were those drawn on day 63 after the first vaccine or placebo injection.

This sequence originates from a person between 18 and 65 years old who received the Ad26.COV2.S COVID-19 vaccine or a placebo. V usage is TRBV14 and J usage is TRBJ2-5; 8 bases fit TRBD1. Here the sequenced sample was peripheral blood, taken in a trial of Ad26.COV2.S vaccine versus placebo. In DNA, the CDR3 is TGTGCCAGCAGCAACCTCCAGGGGGCCGAGACCCAGTACTTC. It encodes CASSNLQGAETQYF.